This T cell receptor (beta chain) was documented in a study of glioma-infiltrating T cells after dendritic cell vaccination. About the study: Autologous tumor lysate was loaded overnight onto monocyte-derived dendritic cells grown about seven days with IL-4 and GM-CSF.

Blood PBMC samples: pre-vaccination, two weeks post third vaccination, and at tumor progression. Input was approximately 1.8 ug genomic DNA, or all available if less. Generated by immunoSEQ multiplex PCR, the TCRdb table keeps only in-frame clones and is missing some. The sample comprises around 97,000 clones, roughly 80% of which are singletons, and less than 15% rests with the top ten. The V gene end was trimmed by 6 bases and the J gene end by 6 bases; junction bases not matched to a gene: 5. CDR3 length: 13 amino acids. The germline V gene has CDR1 SGHAT and CDR2 FQNNGV. The source was blood, collected before dendritic cell vaccination. The gene calls are TRBV11-2 and TRBJ1-2, with TRBD1 matching 9 bases. This sequence originates from a human donor with glioblastoma. In DNA, the CDR3 is TGTGCCAGCAGACGGACAGGGGTGGATGGCTACACCTTC. Protein: CASRRTGVDGYTF. The entire variable domain, with the rest obtained from reference TRBV11-2 and TRBJ1-2, is as follows: EAGVAQSPRYKIIEKRQSVAFWCNPISGHATLYWYQQILGQGPKLLIQFQNNGVVDDSQLPKDRFSAERLKGVDSTLKIQPAKLEDSAVYLCASRRTGVDGYTFGSGTRLTVV.